This section outlines one T cell receptor (beta chain) sequence together with its context. This CDR3 contains 14 residues. The ends were cut back, 1 base at V and 3 bases at J, with 10 bases in the middle. Germline V CDR1 and CDR2: MGHRA, YSYEKL. The record originates from a study of blood T cell repertoires in COVID-19. Study-wide context: T cells, B-cell-depleted T cells, or PBMCs supplied cDNA or gDNA.

Original processing notes: Quantification of nucleated cells was approximated via reference gene primer amplification. TCRdb's copy holds only in-frame clones and misses some; the assay was immunoSEQ multiplex PCR. From that table come the V and J calls and clone size; the DNA was used to work out D and trimming. The data contain 85,000 to 110,000 clones, 84% of them singletons. The specimen was peripheral blood. This rearrangement joins TRBV4-1 to TRBJ2-7; a weak D match, TRBD1 (6 bases). The TCR was taken from a human donor in a cohort sampled during active COVID-19. CDR3 in DNA: TGCGCCAGCAGCCAAGGTCCAGGGGTCTACGAGCAGTACTTC. It encodes CASSQGPGVYEQYF.